The 23 T cell receptor beta chains reported below all come from one sample, sequenced in a study of cytomegalovirus exposure and HLA in healthy donors. Here immunoSEQ multiplex PCR was the method, and the copy in TCRdb shows in-frame clones only, minus some. The sample lists fewer than 85,000 clones, 85% to 95% occurring once. The sample was PBMCs. The receptors originated from a woman aged 18 to 35 in good health and CMV-seronegative.

This clone showed up just once. V and J are TRBV6-1 and TRBJ1-4; TRBD1 might be the D (6 bases). This CDR3 contains 16 residues. Germline values: CDR1 MNHNS, CDR2 SASEGT. Trimming pared 1 base from V and 8 bases from J, leaving 17 bases between. The DNA for the CDR3 is TGTGCCAGCAGTGAAGTCGCGGGGGCCTTGGTGGAAAAACTGTTTTTT. Residues: CASSEVAGALVEKLFF.

V usage is TRBV27 and J usage is TRBJ2-1; TRBD2 agrees at 11 bases. Germline V CDR1 and CDR2: MNHEY, SMNVEV (reference sequence). The CDR3 has 16 amino acids. With V trimmed by 6 bases and J by 8 bases, 12 bases remained unmatched. CDR3 sequence: CASRTKIAGGHYEQFF. The DNA of the CDR3 is TGTGCCAGCAGAACGAAAATAGCGGGGGGGCACTATGAGCAGTTCTTC.

The V and J genes are TRBV12-2 and TRBJ1-1. TRBV12-2 is termed a pseudogene. This CDR3 has 14 residues. Here the CDR3 DNA reads TGTGCAAGTCGCTTCCCCCTACTGAACACTGAAGCTTTCTTT. Amino acid sequence: CASRFPLLNTEAFF.

J is TRBJ2-3 and V is TRBV13; D is unresolved. Germline assignment: CDR1 PRHDT and CDR2 FYEKMQ (reference sequence). The length of the CDR3 is 13 residues. The germline V and J ends were trimmed by 3 bases and 13 bases, with 17 bases remaining between them. CDR3: CASSFESASTEYF. The CDR3 DNA is TGTGCCAGCAGCTTTGAGTCTGCCTCAACGGAGTATTTT.

This clone was recorded once. The chain recombines TRBV6-6 with TRBJ1-5; 7 bases fit TRBD1. Per the germline V gene, CDR1 is MNHNY and CDR2 is SVGAGI (reference sequence). Germline trimming cut 8 bases from V and 7 bases from J; bases unmatched to any gene: 11. The CDR3 runs 14 residues. The CDR3 region has the DNA TGTGCCAGCTCCAACAGGGGAGAGCGGCAGCCCCAGCATTTT. Translated, it gives CASSNRGERQPQHF.

DNA of the CDR3: TGTGCCAGCAGTCACACAGGGGGCACAGATACGCAGTATTTT. As protein: CASSHTGGTDTQYF. The J gene is TRBJ2-3, the V gene TRBV6-5; TRBD1 matches at 7 bases. The junction had 3 bases not matched to a gene; V was cut back by 5 bases and J by 1 base. This CDR3 spans 14 amino acids. Germline values: CDR1 MNHEY, CDR2 SVGAGI.

V usage is TRBV2 and J usage is TRBJ1-2; D possibly corresponds to TRBD1 (5 bases). This CDR3 has 12 residues. Deletions cut 7 bases from V and 4 bases from J, with 10 bases between. Germline V gene data show CDR1 as SNHLY and CDR2 as FYNNEI. The CDR3 reads CASIGGIYGYTF. CDR3 DNA: TGTGCCAGCATTGGGGGGATCTATGGCTACACCTTC.

V is TRBV6-5 and J is TRBJ2-2; the D gene is possibly TRBD1 (6 bases). The CDR3 consists of 14 residues. CDR1 and CDR2 from the germline V gene are MNHEY and SVGAGI. Trimming removed 6 bases at V and 1 base at J, with 9 bases between. This CDR3 is CASRLQGNTGELFF. Here the CDR3 DNA reads TGTGCCAGCAGATTACAGGGGAACACCGGGGAGCTGTTTTTT.

This chain joins TRBV27 and TRBJ1-6, with D possibly matching TRBD1 (5 bases). The V end lost 2 bases, the J end lost 0 bases, and 8 bases lay between the germline ends. In germline, CDR1 is MNHEY, CDR2 SMNVEV (reference sequence). CDR3 length equals 16 residues. The CDR3 region has the DNA TGTGCCAGCAGTTTAGGGGGGAGCTCCTATAATTCACCCCTCCACTTT. Translated: CASSLGGSSYNSPLHF.

The chain carries TRBV18 and TRBJ1-1; 8 bases fit TRBD1. This CDR3 spans 14 amino acids. The V segment lost 2 bases and the J segment 1 base; nucleotides outside the gene matches: 0. CDR1 and CDR2 from the germline V gene are KGHSH and LQKENI. For the CDR3, the DNA is TGTGCCAGCTCACCAGGGACAGGGAACACTGAAGCTTTCTTT. It specifies CASSPGTGNTEAFF.

The V call is TRBV5-1, the J call TRBJ1-6; possible D gene TRBD1, 6 bases. Germline values: CDR1 SGHRS, CDR2 YFSETQ. CDR3 length: 17 residues. The V end lost 5 bases, the J end lost 6 bases, and 21 bases lay between the germline ends. The CDR3 here is CASSKSFGQTINSPLHF. Here the CDR3 DNA reads TGCGCCAGCAGTAAATCCTTCGGACAGACTATTAATTCACCCCTCCACTTT.

This chain uses TRBV2 with TRBJ2-1, with TRBD2 identical over 8 bases. The J segment lost 1 base and the V segment lost 8 bases, leaving 7 bases of the junction unmatched. CDR1 and CDR2 from the germline V gene are SNHLY and FYNNEI. The CDR3 has 15 amino acids. CDR3 residues: CASSGGQGSYNEQFF. The CDR3 DNA reads TGTGCCAGCTCGGGGGGGCAGGGGTCCTACAATGAGCAGTTCTTC.

The chain employs TRBV6-5 and TRBJ1-2, with 8 bases that match TRBD1. The CDR3 extends over 13 amino acids. The germline CDR1 and CDR2 sequences are MNHEY and SVGAGI. Unmatched junction bases numbered 3, after V lost 5 bases and J lost 4 bases. DNA of the CDR3: TGTGCCAGCAGTACAGGGGGAGGCTATGGCTACACCTTC. It specifies CASSTGGGYGYTF.

The chain combines TRBV5-6 with TRBJ2-7; D is perhaps TRBD1 (6 bases). V lost 2 bases, J lost 2 bases, and 11 bases lay in between. Per the germline V gene, CDR1 is SGHDT and CDR2 is YYEEEE. The CDR3 loop spans 14 amino acids. CDR3 sequence reads: CASSLGGWAYEQYF. CDR3 coding DNA: TGTGCCAGCAGCTTAGGGGGATGGGCCTACGAGCAGTACTTC.

The chain carries TRBV7-3 and TRBJ2-5; 9 positions match TRBD2. Per germline, CDR1 SGHTA and CDR2 FQGTGA. The CDR3 runs 16 residues. V gave up 2 bases and J gave up 5 bases; unmatched junction bases: 9. The CDR3 DNA sequence: TGTGCCAGCAGCTTAGGTCCTAGCGGGGTGGCGGAGACCCAGTACTTC. Its protein product is CASSLGPSGVAETQYF.

The CDR3 DNA is TGCGCCAGCAGCTTGGCCGGAATTAGCAGGGGGTCGTCGGATACGCAGTATTTT. This sequence encodes CASSLAGISRGSSDTQYF. This rearrangement joins TRBV5-1 to TRBJ2-3; TRBD1 matches 7 bases. The CDR3 length is 18 residues. Germline V gives CDR1 SGHRS, CDR2 YFSETQ. V lost 0 bases to trimming and J lost 6 bases; unmatched junction nucleotides: 16.

The genes are TRBV28 and TRBJ2-7; no firm D call. The germline V gene has CDR1 MDHEN and CDR2 SYDVKM. Deletions cut 3 bases from V and 4 bases from J, with 7 bases between. The CDR3 spans 12 residues. CDR3 DNA sequence: TGTGCCAGCAGTTTGGCACCATACGAGCAGTACTTC. Its protein is CASSLAPYEQYF.

V is TRBV11-2 and J is TRBJ2-1; perhaps TRBD2 as D (7 bases). CDR1 and CDR2 from the germline V gene are SGHAT and FQNNGV. V dropped 1 base and J dropped 5 bases, with 18 bases sitting between them. The CDR3 covers 17 residues. The CDR3 here is CASSLALAVGGDNEQFF. The CDR3 DNA sequence: TGTGCCAGCAGCTTAGCCCTAGCGGTAGGGGGAGACAATGAGCAGTTCTTC. Drawing the rest from reference TRBV11-2 and TRBJ2-1, the complete variable domain is EAGVAQSPRYKIIEKRQSVAFWCNPISGHATLYWYQQILGQGPKLLIQFQNNGVVDDSQLPKDRFSAERLKGVDSTLKIQPAKLEDSAVYLCASSLALAVGGDNEQFFGPGTRLTVL.

This clone was found a few times. This chain links TRBV20-1 with TRBJ1-6; D remains unclear. The CDR3 is 11 residues long. V was trimmed by 6 bases and J by 9 bases, leaving 9 bases between them. The germline V gene encodes CDR1 DFQATT and CDR2 SNEGSKA (reference sequence). CDR3 loop: CSAYRGSPLHF. The CDR3 DNA reads as TGCAGTGCCTACCGGGGTTCACCCCTCCACTTT.

This rearrangement joins TRBV6-1 to TRBJ2-2; 11 nucleotides align to TRBD2. Germline V gene lookup returns CDR1 MNHNS and CDR2 SASEGT. Losses at the gene ends were 10 bases for V and 0 bases for J; bases not matched to a gene: 1. The CDR3 loop spans 14 amino acids. The CDR3 sequence: CAILAGANTGELFF. CDR3 DNA sequence: TGTGCCATACTAGCGGGGGCGAACACCGGGGAGCTGTTTTTT.

J is TRBJ1-5 and V is TRBV19; D might be TRBD1 (5 bases). The CDR3 has 14 residues. Germline loops: CDR1 LNHDA, CDR2 SQIVND (reference sequence). The V end was cut by 5 bases, the J end by 5 bases, with 13 bases between. CDR3: CASSPLQGYQPQHF. The CDR3 nucleotides are TGTGCCAGTAGTCCCTTGCAGGGCTATCAGCCCCAGCATTTT.

The chain recombines TRBV7-9 with TRBJ1-1; D remains ambiguous. This CDR3 comprises 13 residues. The V gene lost 1 base and the J gene lost 5 bases, with 8 bases spanning the gap. Germline assignment: CDR1 SEHNR and CDR2 FQNEAQ (reference sequence). The CDR3: CASSLVVETEAFF. CDR3 bases: TGTGCCAGCAGCTTAGTGGTGGAGACTGAAGCTTTCTTT.

The chain is built from TRBV7-9 and TRBJ2-7, with D hard to call. There are 14 residues in the CDR3. Germline loops: CDR1 SEHNR, CDR2 FQNEAQ (reference sequence). V lost 5 bases to trimming and J lost 4 bases, with 15 bases between them. This CDR3 reads CASSTMAVPYEQYF. The CDR3 DNA reads as TGTGCCAGCAGCACCATGGCAGTCCCTTACGAGCAGTACTTC.